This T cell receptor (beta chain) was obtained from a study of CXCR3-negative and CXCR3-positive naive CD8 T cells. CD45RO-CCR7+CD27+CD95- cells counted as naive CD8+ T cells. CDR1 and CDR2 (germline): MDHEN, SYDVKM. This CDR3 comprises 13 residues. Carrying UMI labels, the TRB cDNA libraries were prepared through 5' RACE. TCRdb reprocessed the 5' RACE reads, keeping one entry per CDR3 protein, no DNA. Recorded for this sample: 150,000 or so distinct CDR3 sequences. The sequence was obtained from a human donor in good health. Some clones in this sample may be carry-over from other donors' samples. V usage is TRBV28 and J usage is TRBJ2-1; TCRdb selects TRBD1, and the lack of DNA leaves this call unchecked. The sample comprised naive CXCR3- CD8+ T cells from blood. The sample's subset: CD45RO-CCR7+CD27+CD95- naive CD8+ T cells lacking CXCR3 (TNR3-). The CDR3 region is CASTRTGAITQFF.